These 17 T cell receptor beta chains were all obtained from the same sample, sequenced in a study of CD8+CD57+ T cells in acquired aplastic anemia. Genomic DNA provided the template from which TCR beta VDJ and CDR3 profiles were obtained. TCRdb redid the calling of the reads with MiXCR, one entry per CDR3 protein. The sample has 160,000 or so distinct CDR3 sequences, around half seen once. Patients who underwent sequencing had shown CD8+CD57+ cell expansion by flow cytometry. The sequencing sample was made of sorted CD4+, CD8+, or CD8+CD57+ T cells (not recorded which) from PBMCs. These receptors were obtained from a human donor with aplastic anemia.

This clonotype appeared a few times. The V call is TRBV28, the J call TRBJ1-5; D gene ambiguous. The CDR3 runs to 13 residues. V shed 2 bases and J shed 3 bases, with 5 bases lying between them. Germline V CDR1 and CDR2: MDHEN, SYDVKM. CDR3 in amino acids: CASSLTFNQPQHF. CDR3 in DNA: TGTGCCAGCAGTTTAACTTTCAATCAGCCCCAGCATTTT.

The gene calls are TRBV14 and TRBJ1-2; no clear D gene. This CDR3 has 14 residues. Trimming left V 3 bases short and J 5 bases short, with 13 bases between. Germline V lookup: CDR1 SGHDN, CDR2 FVKESK. CDR3 protein: CASSHTGPTYGYTF. CDR3 nucleotides: TGTGCCAGCAGCCACACCGGGCCGACGTATGGCTACACCTTC. Full variable domain (remainder filled in from reference TRBV14 and TRBJ1-2): EAGVTQFPSHSVIEKGQTVTLRCDPISGHDNLYWYRRVMGKEIKFLLHFVKESKQDESGMPNNRFLAERTGGTYSTLKVQPAELEDSGVYFCASSHTGPTYGYTFGSGTRLTVV.

This clonotype has at least ten counts. The rearrangement links TRBV7-8 to TRBJ2-3; weak D call: TRBD2 (6 bases). V shed 1 base and J shed 6 bases, with 8 bases lying between them. The CDR3 contains 13 residues. Germline loops: CDR1 SGHVS, CDR2 FQNEAQ. The CDR3: CASSLVGRDTQYF. The CDR3 region has the DNA TGTGCCAGCAGCTTAGTGGGGAGGGATACGCAGTATTTT.

In regard to this clonotype: A read error is possible here, since a much larger clone lies one base away. The CDR3 ends on some other residue instead of the conserved phenylalanine or tryptophan, so this is likely a read error. The V gene is TRBV19, the J gene TRBJ1-1; 9 bases align to TRBD1. V shed 5 bases and J 7 bases; nucleotides not matched to a gene: 14. The CDR3 consists of 16 residues. Germline CDR1 reads LNHDA; CDR2 reads SQIVND (reference sequence). Here the CDR3 DNA reads TGTGCCAGTAGTTCGGACAGGGGAGGTGGGGCCCATGAAGCTTTCCTT. Amino acids: CASSSDRGGGAHEAFL.

This clonotype came up many times. The chain combines TRBV10-3 with TRBJ2-6; D is undetermined. Germline V CDR1 and CDR2: ENHRY, SYGVKD. The CDR3 is 13 amino acids. The V end was cut by 10 bases, the J end by 2 bases, with 9 bases between. The CDR3 DNA follows: TGTGCCACCGCCCCCCCTGGGGCCAACGTCCTGACTTTC. This encodes CATAPPGANVLTF.

To note about this clonotype: This may stem from a read error, because a much larger clone lies one nucleotide away. J is TRBJ1-2 and V is TRBV6-2 or TRBV6-3; the D is unclear. The V gene lost 7 bases and the J gene lost 2 bases, with 11 bases spanning the gap. The CDR3 runs to 13 residues. The germline V gene encodes CDR1 MNHEY and CDR2 SVGEGT. CDR3 sequence: CASTRLSNYGYTF. CDR3 sequence (DNA): TGTGCCAGCACACGACTTTCAAACTATGGCTACACCTTC.

This clonotype was observed a few times. The chain combines TRBV4-2 with TRBJ2-2; perhaps TRBD1 as D (7 bases). The V end was cut by 0 bases, the J end by 4 bases, with 15 bases between. CDR3 length equals 17 residues. CDR1 is LGHNA and CDR2 is YNFKEQ in the germline V gene. The CDR3 nucleotides are TGTGCCAGCAGCCAAGATGAAGTCAGGGGGGTCACCGGGGAGCTGTTTTTT. This translates into CASSQDEVRGVTGELFF.

This clonotype came up many times. The chain couples TRBV12-5 to TRBJ2-5; the D gene could be TRBD1 or TRBD2 (6 bases each). V was clipped by 6 bases and J by 1 base, with 15 bases between them. Germline assignment: CDR1 LGHNT and CDR2 FRNRAP. The length of the CDR3 is 15 residues. The CDR3 DNA is TGTGCTAGTGGCCCTCTCTCGGGGGCCCAAGAGACCCAGTACTTC. As protein: CASGPLSGAQETQYF.

In this sample, this clonotype turned up many times. The genes are TRBV19 and TRBJ1-2, with 7 nucleotides matching TRBD1. V lost 6 bases and J lost 5; bases outside the gene matches: 6. The CDR3 is 13 residues long. Germline CDR1 and CDR2: LNHDA and SQIVND (reference sequence). CDR3 bases: TGTGCCAGTAGAGACGGGACAGTATATGGCTACACCTTC. Amino acid sequence: CASRDGTVYGYTF.

The gene calls are TRBV15 and TRBJ1-5; TRBD1 is a possible D gene (5 bases). Germline V lookup: CDR1 LNHNV, CDR2 YYDKDF (reference sequence). With 6 bases removed from V and 6 bases from J, the gap between germline ends came to 15 bases. The length of the CDR3 is 14 residues. In DNA, the CDR3 is TGTGCCACCAGTGGTGGGACTGCCCGTCAGCCCCAGCATTTT. It encodes CATSGGTARQPQHF.

This clonotype occurred once. The rearrangement links TRBV7-9 to TRBJ1-4, with D unclear. Germline CDR1 is SEHNR and CDR2 is FQNEAQ (reference sequence). The V and J ends lost 2 bases and 0 bases respectively, with 4 bases between them. The CDR3 length is 14 residues. CDR3 DNA sequence: TGTGCCAGCAGCTTACAGCCAACTAATGAAAAACTGTTTTTT. Amino acid sequence: CASSLQPTNEKLFF.

In regard to this clonotype: A much bigger clone sits one base away, suggesting this may be a read error. This chain joins TRBV6-4 and TRBJ2-2; a weak D match, TRBD2 (6 bases). The CDR3 consists of 13 residues. Looked up from germline, CDR1 is MRHNA and CDR2 is SNTAGT. The V end lost 3 bases, the J end lost 4 bases, and 6 bases lay between the germline ends. This CDR3 reads CASSEGLTGELFF. The CDR3 nucleotides read TGTGCCAGCAGTGAGGGACTCACCGGGGAGCTGTTTTTT.

This chain joins TRBV29-1 and TRBJ2-5; 11 bases agree with TRBD1. Germline lookup yields CDR1 SQVTM and CDR2 ANQGSEA. The CDR3 consists of 17 residues. With 6 bases clipped from V and 2 bases from J, the junction kept 14 bases outside the gene matches. CDR3 sequence reads: CSVSGTGGPTSQETQYF. CDR3 coding DNA: TGCAGCGTGTCCGGGACAGGGGGACCAACCTCTCAAGAGACCCAGTACTTC.

This clonotype showed up many times. J is TRBJ2-2 and V is TRBV19; D is undetermined. CDR3 length equals 14 residues. Between the trimmed V and J ends, which lost 3 bases and 6 bases, there was a span of 11 bases. Germline loops: CDR1 LNHDA, CDR2 SQIVND (reference sequence). As DNA, the CDR3 is TGTGCCAGTAGTATGAATCAGGTAGCCGGGGAGCTGTTTTTT. Amino acid sequence: CASSMNQVAGELFF.

This clonotype was counted many times. The chain has TRBV12-3 or TRBV12-4 and TRBJ1-2; D possibly corresponds to TRBD1 (6 bases). The CDR3 is 16 residues long. V was clipped by 7 bases and J by 1 base, with 19 bases between them. Here the CDR3 DNA reads TGTGCCAGCATCCTCCCAAGGGGGAGGGATAACTATGGCTACACCTTC. As protein: CASILPRGRDNYGYTF.

The CDR3, as DNA: TGTGCCAGCAGTTTTGAGGGGCGCCGTGGCTACACCTTC. Amino acids: CASSFEGRRGYTF. The chain joins TRBV27 to TRBJ1-2, with D possibly being TRBD1 (5 bases). The CDR3 loop spans 13 amino acids. Trimming left V 3 bases short and J 7 bases short, with 12 bases between. CDR1 and CDR2 from the germline V gene are MNHEY and SMNVEV (reference sequence).

There are many counts of this clonotype. This sequence joins TRBV20-1 and TRBJ2-7, with 7 bases that match TRBD1. Germline CDR1 DFQATT, CDR2 SNEGSKA (reference sequence). The CDR3 is 12 amino acids. CDR3 sequence: CSVRGQAYEQYF. The DNA of the CDR3 is TGCAGCGTTCGAGGACAGGCCTACGAGCAGTACTTC.